This T cell receptor (beta chain) originates from a study of shared clonotypes between healthy human individuals. The CDR3 sequence is 13 residues long. Germline CDR1 and CDR2: LGHNT and FRNRAP. J gave up 4 bases and V 5 bases, and 3 bases lay outside the gene matches. Naivety among CD8 cells was defined by CD45RO negativity and positive CCR7 selection, thereby excluding terminally differentiated effector memory CD45RA+ cells. Donors, without exception, were Caucasian adults residing in Nashville, Tennessee. The DNA input per sorted-subset replicate PCR was 150 to 200 ng, corresponding to some 30,000 T cell genomes. Data came from immunoSEQ multiplex PCR; TCRdb stores just in-frame clones and leaves some out. The sample has about 2.1 million clones; approximately 94% are singletons. Broader study findings: Generally, naive subsets came out with larger estimated richness than memory subsets.

About this clone itself: Its target is not known.

Sequencing was carried out using naive CD8+ T cells from PBMCs. The V gene is TRBV12-5, the J gene TRBJ2-5, with 8 bases lining up with TRBD2. The TCR sequence derives from a man between 18 and 29 years old in good health. Some clones in this sample may be carry-over from other donors' samples. The CDR3 reads CASGPGLAETQYF. CDR3 in DNA: TGTGCTAGTGGTCCAGGACTAGCAGAGACCCAGTACTTC.